This T cell receptor (beta chain) was captured in a study of blood T cell repertoires in COVID-19. Across the study: Spain, Italy and the United States supplied samples that represented acute and convalescent COVID-19. Nucleic acid was either cDNA or gDNA, and it came from T cells, B-cell-depleted T cells, or PBMCs.

Notes on this clone: One end of the junction fails to match germline, which may point to a read error.

Germline V gene data show CDR1 as SGHRS and CDR2 as YFSETQ. The CDR3 runs 22 residues. Per the original methods: Amplification from reference gene primers served as the basis for estimated nucleated cell counts. Here immunoSEQ multiplex PCR was the method, and the copy in TCRdb shows in-frame clones only, minus some. V, J and clone size were drawn from that table, and D and trimming were deduced from the DNA. This table has about 78,000 clones, roughly 88% appearing once. The chain uses TRBV5-1 and TRBJ2-1; D is possibly TRBD1 or TRBD2 (11 bases each). The sequence was obtained from a woman in her forties or fifties in a cohort sampled during active COVID-19. The sample taken for sequencing was peripheral blood. The CDR3: CASSPGQGAQLAGGGAYNGQFF. The CDR3 nucleotides are TGCGCCAGCAGCCCCGGACAGGGGGCCCAGCTAGCGGGAGGTGGGGCCTACAATGGGCAGTTCTTC.